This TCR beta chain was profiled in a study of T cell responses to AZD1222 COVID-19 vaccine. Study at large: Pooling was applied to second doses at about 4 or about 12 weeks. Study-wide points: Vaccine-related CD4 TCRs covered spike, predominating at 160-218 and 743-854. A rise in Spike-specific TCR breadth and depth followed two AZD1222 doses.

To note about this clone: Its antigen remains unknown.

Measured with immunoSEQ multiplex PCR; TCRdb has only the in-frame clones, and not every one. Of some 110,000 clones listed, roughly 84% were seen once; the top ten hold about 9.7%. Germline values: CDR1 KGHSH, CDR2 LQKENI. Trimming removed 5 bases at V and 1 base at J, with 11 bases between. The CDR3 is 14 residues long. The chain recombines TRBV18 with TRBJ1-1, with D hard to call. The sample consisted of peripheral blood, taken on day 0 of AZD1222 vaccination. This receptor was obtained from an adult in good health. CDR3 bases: TGTGCCAGCTCATACATGGATCAGAACACTGAAGCTTTCTTT. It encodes CASSYMDQNTEAFF.